This T cell receptor beta chain was identified in a study of blood T cell repertoires in COVID-19. Only in-frame clones appear in the TCRdb table, and some are missing; sequencing was by immunoSEQ multiplex PCR. The sample contains approximately 130,000 clones, roughly four fifths of which appear only once. The material sequenced was peripheral blood. This clonotype originated in a human donor in a cohort sampled during active COVID-19.

Here the CDR3 DNA reads TGTGCCACCCAAGGACAGGCCTCCTACGAGCAGTACTTC. Its protein product is CATQGQASYEQYF. This chain joins TRBV2 and TRBJ2-7, with 7 nucleotides matching TRBD1. Germline CDR1 and CDR2: SNHLY and FYNNEI. The CDR3 spans 13 residues. V gave up 10 bases and J gave up 0 bases; unmatched junction bases: 6. Looking up the rest from reference TRBV2 and TRBJ2-7 gives the full variable domain: EPEVTQTPSHQVTQMGQEVILRCVPISNHLYFYWYRQILGQKVEFLVSFYNNEISEKSEIFDDQFSVERPDGSNFTLKIRSTKLEDSAMYFCATQGQASYEQYFGPGTRLTVT.